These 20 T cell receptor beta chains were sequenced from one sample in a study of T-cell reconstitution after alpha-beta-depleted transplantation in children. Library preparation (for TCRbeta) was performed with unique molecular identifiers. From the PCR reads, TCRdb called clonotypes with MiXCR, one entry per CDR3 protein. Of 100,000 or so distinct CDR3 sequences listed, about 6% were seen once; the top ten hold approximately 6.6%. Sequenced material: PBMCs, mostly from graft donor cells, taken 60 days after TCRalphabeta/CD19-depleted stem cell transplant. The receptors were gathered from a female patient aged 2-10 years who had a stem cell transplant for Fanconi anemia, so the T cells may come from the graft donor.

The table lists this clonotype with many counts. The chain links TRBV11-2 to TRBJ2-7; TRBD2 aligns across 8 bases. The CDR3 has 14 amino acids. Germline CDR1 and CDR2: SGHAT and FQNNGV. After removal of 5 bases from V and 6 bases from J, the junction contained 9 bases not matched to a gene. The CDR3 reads CASSQGLAQSEQYF. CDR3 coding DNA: TGTGCCAGCAGCCAAGGACTAGCCCAAAGCGAGCAGTACTTC.

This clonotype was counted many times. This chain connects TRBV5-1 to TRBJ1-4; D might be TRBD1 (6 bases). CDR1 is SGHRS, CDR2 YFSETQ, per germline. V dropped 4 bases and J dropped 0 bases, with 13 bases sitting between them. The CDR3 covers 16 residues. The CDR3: CASSRLTGSTNEKLFF. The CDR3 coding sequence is TGCGCCAGCAGCAGACTGACAGGTTCAACTAATGAAAAACTGTTTTTT.

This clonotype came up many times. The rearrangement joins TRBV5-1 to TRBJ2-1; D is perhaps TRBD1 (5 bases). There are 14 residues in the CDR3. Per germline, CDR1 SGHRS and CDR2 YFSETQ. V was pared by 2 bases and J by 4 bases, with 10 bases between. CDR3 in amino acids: CASSFFGAYNEQFF. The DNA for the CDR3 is TGCGCCAGCAGCTTTTTTGGGGCATACAATGAGCAGTTCTTC.

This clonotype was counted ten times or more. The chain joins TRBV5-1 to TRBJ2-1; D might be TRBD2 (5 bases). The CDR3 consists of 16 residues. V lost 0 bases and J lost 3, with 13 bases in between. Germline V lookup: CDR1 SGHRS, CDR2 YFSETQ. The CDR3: CASSLGSSQFYNEQFF. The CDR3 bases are TGCGCCAGCAGCTTGGGTTCTAGCCAATTCTACAATGAGCAGTTCTTC.

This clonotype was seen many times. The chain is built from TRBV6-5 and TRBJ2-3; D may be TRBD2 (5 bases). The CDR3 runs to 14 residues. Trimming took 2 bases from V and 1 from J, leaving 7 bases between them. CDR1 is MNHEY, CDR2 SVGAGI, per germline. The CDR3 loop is CASSYPSRTDTQYF. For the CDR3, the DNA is TGTGCCAGCAGTTACCCTAGCCGCACAGATACGCAGTATTTT.

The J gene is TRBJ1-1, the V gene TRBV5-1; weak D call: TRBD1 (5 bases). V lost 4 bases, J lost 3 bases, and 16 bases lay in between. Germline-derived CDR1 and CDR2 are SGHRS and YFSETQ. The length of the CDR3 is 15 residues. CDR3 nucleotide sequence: TGCGCCAGCAGCCTAGACCCCAGGGTTTACACTGAAGCTTTCTTT. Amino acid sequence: CASSLDPRVYTEAFF.

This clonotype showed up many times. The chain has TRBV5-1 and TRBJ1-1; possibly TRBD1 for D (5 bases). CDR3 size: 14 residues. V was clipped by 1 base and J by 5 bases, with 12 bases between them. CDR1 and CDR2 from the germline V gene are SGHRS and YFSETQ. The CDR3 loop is CASSLQGIGTEAFF. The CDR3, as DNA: TGCGCCAGCAGCTTGCAGGGAATTGGAACTGAAGCTTTCTTT.

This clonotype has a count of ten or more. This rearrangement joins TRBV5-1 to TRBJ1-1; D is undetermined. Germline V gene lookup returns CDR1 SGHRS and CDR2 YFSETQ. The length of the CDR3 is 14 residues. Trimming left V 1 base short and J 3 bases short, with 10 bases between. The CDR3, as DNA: TGCGCCAGCAGCTTGCTTGGTCGGGACACTGAAGCTTTCTTT. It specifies CASSLLGRDTEAFF.

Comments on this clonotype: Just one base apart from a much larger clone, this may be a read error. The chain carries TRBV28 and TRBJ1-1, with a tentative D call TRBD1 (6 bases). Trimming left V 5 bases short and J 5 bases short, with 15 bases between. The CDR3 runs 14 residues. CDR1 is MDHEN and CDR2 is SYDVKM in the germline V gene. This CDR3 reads CASSLSHRVTEAFF. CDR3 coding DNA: TGTGCCAGCAGTCTGAGTCACAGGGTGACTGAAGCTTTCTTT.

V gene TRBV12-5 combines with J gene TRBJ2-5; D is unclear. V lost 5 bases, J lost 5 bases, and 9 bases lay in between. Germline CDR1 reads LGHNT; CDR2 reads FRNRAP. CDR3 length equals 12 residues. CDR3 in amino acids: CASGLSPETQYF. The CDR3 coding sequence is TGTGCTAGTGGTCTCAGCCCGGAGACCCAGTACTTC.

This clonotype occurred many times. In nucleotides, the CDR3 is TGCGCCAGCAGCCACTGGGACAGGAAAAACTCTGGGGCCAACGTCCTGACTTTC. It translates to CASSHWDRKNSGANVLTF. The V and J genes are TRBV5-1 and TRBJ2-6; TRBD1 matches 8 bases. The CDR3 is made up of 18 amino acids. The germline V gene has CDR1 SGHRS and CDR2 YFSETQ. The J segment lost 0 bases and the V segment lost 4 bases, leaving 9 bases of the junction unmatched.

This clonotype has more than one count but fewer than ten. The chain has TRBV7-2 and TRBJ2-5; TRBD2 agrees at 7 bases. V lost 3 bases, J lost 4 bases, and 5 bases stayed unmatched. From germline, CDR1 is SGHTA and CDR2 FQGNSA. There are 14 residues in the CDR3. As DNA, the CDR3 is TGTGCCAGCAGCTTCTTGGTAGCGGGAGAGACCCAGTACTTC. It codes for CASSFLVAGETQYF.

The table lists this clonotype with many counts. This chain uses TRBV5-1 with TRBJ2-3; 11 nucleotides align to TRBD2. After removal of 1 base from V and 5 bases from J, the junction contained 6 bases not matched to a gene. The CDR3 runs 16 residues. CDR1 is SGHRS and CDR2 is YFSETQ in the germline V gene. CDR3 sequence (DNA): TGCGCCAGCAGCTTGCCGACTAGCGGGGATTTAGATACGCAGTATTTT. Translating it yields CASSLPTSGDLDTQYF.

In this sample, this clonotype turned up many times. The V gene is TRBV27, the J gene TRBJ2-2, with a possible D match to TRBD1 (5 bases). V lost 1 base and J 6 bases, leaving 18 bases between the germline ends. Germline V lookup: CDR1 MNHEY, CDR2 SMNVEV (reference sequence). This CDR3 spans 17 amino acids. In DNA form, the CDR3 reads TGTGCCAGCAGTTTATATCGACAGTTGGATGGCGCCGGGGAGCTGTTTTTT. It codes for CASSLYRQLDGAGELFF.

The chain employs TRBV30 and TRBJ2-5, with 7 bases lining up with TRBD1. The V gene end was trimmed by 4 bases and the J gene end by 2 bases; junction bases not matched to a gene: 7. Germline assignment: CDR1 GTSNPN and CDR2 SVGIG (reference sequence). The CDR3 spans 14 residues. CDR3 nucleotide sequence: TGTGCCTGGAACCGGGACAGTATACAAGAGACCCAGTACTTC. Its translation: CAWNRDSIQETQYF. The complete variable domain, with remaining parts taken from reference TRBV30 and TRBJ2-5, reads SQTIHQWPATLVQPVGSPLSLECTVEGTSNPNLYWYRQAAGRGLQLLFYSVGIGQISSEVPQNLSASRPQDRQFILSSKKLLLSDSGFYLCAWNRDSIQETQYFGPGTRLLVL.

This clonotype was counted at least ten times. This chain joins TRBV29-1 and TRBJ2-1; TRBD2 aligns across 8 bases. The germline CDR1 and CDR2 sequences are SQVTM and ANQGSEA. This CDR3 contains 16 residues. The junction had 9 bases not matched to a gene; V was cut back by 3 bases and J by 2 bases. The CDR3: CSVEFATSGTYNEQFF. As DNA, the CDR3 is TGCAGCGTTGAGTTTGCCACTAGCGGAACCTACAATGAGCAGTTCTTC.

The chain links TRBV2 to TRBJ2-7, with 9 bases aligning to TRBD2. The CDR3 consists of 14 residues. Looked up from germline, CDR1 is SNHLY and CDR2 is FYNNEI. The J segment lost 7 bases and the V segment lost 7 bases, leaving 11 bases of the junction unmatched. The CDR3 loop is CASIANIAGAEQYF. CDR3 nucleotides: TGTGCCAGCATAGCGAATATAGCGGGAGCTGAGCAGTACTTC. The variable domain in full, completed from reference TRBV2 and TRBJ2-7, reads EPEVTQTPSHQVTQMGQEVILRCVPISNHLYFYWYRQILGQKVEFLVSFYNNEISEKSEIFDDQFSVERPDGSNFTLKIRSTKLEDSAMYFCASIANIAGAEQYFGPGTRLTVT.

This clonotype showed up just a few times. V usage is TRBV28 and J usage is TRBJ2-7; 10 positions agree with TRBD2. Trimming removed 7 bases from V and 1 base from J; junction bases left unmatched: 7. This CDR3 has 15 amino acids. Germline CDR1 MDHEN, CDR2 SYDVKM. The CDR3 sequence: CASKKRGGESYEQYF. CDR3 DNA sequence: TGTGCCAGCAAAAAGCGGGGGGGCGAATCCTACGAGCAGTACTTC.

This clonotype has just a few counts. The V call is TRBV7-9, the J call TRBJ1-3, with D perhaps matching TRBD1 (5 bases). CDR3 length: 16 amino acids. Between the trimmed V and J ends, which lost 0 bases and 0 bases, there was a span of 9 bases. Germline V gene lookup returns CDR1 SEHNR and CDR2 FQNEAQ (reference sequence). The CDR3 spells CASSLAGQYSGNTIYF. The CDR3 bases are TGTGCCAGCAGCTTAGCGGGGCAGTACTCTGGAAACACCATATATTTT.

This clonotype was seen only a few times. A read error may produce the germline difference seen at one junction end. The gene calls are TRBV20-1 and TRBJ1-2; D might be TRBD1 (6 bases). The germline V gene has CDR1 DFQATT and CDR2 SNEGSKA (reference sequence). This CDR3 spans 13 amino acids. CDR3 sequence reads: CSARDRSNYGYTF. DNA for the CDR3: TGCAGTGCTCGAGACAGGTCTAACTATGGCTACACCTTC.